This T cell receptor (beta chain) was captured in a study of blood T cell repertoires in COVID-19. For the study at large: T cells, B-cell-depleted T cells, or PBMCs supplied cDNA or gDNA.

CDR1 is MGHRA and CDR2 is YSYEKL in the germline V gene. The germline V and J ends were trimmed by 0 bases and 6 bases, with 16 bases remaining between them. The CDR3 runs 16 residues. Source study methods: Reference gene primer amplification yielded estimated nucleated cell counts. Repertoires were generated with immunoSEQ multiplex PCR, while TCRdb's copy carries only in-frame clones and drops some. That table supplies the V and J calls and clone size; D and trimming were determined from the DNA. The table has about 300,000 clones, nearly 90% seen once. Participant age was roughly 18 to 95 years, and participants resided in about 25 US areas. A PCR-confirmed or clinician-diagnosed COVID-19 case had contacted exposed participants within 2 weeks of entry.

Material for sequencing was PBMCs or T cells enriched from blood (not recorded which). The gene calls are TRBV4-1 and TRBJ2-3; D might be TRBD1 (5 bases). The clonotype originates from a woman aged 50 to 65 who had been exposed to COVID-19. The CDR3 sequence is CASSQEEQAGFDTQYF. CDR3 DNA sequence: TGCGCCAGCAGCCAAGAGGAACAGGCAGGGTTCGATACGCAGTATTTT.